This T cell receptor beta chain was sequenced during a study of T cell changes during pregnancy in multiple sclerosis. Clones were sequenced by immunoSEQ multiplex PCR, and TCRdb holds only the in-frame ones, with some missing. The table lists tens of thousands of clones, over 85% of them singletons, with under 1.3% in the top ten. The germline V gene encodes CDR1 MNHEY and CDR2 SMNVEV (reference sequence). The CDR3 loop spans 16 amino acids. Trimming cost V 7 bases and J 4 bases; bases outside gene matches: 13. Material: peripheral blood, obtained in the first trimester of pregnancy. J is TRBJ2-1 and V is TRBV27; 7 nucleotides line up with TRBD2. This receptor was obtained from a female donor with multiple sclerosis, enrolled in a pregnancy study. Here the CDR3 DNA reads TGTGCCAGCACCCCAGGCGGCGGGAGCGCTTACAATGAGCAGTTCTTC. It translates to CASTPGGGSAYNEQFF.